This TCR beta chain was identified in a study of CD8 T cells in ankylosing spondylitis. General study findings and limits: Reportedly, matched ankylosing spondylitis synovial fluid was significantly enriched for disease-linked clones. A TCR beta motif of eight or nine highly homologous variants seemed to mark ankylosing spondylitis blood.

With molecular barcodes, quantitative 5'-RACE was used to make the TCR beta libraries. TCRdb fed the 5' RACE reads into MiXCR, producing one record per CDR3 protein. This table has approximately 45,000 distinct CDR3 sequences, about 4.2% appearing once. In its sample, this clonotype was seen a few times. The antigen is undetermined. Germline V gene lookup returns CDR1 SGDLS and CDR2 YYNGEE. CDR3 size: 16 residues. The J segment lost 0 bases and the V segment lost 4 bases, leaving 6 bases of the junction unmatched. What was sequenced was blood, either unsorted or a sorted T cell fraction (not recorded which). This chain connects TRBV9 to TRBJ2-3; 9 positions agree with TRBD2. This clonotype originated in a female donor with ankylosing spondylitis or in good health (not recorded which). CDR3: CASSYRRGGSTDTQYF. DNA for the CDR3: TGTGCCAGCAGCTACCGGCGGGGGGGGAGCACAGATACGCAGTATTTT.